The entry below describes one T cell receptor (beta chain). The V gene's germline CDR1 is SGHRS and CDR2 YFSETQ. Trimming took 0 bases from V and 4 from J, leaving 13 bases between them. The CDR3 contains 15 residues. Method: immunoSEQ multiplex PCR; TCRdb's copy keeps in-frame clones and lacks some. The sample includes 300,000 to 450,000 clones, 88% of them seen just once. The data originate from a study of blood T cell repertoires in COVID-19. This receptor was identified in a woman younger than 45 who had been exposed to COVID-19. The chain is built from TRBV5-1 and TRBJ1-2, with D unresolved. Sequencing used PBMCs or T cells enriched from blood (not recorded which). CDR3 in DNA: TGCGCCAGCAGCTTGGAAGTAGAGTCCCCCTATGGCTACACCTTC. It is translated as CASSLEVESPYGYTF.